These 16 T cell receptor beta chains came from one sample sequenced in a study of blood T cells in healthy people across ages. A J-beta primer mix and a sample-barcoded 5' primer were used in a second PCR of roughly 6 to 12 cycles. TCRdb itself ran the 5' RACE reads through MiXCR, one entry per CDR3 protein. Counted here are about 1.5 million distinct CDR3 sequences, roughly two fifths occurring once; the ten biggest clones make up about 4.1%. Source material: blood. Receptors were obtained from a woman between 18 and 29 years old in good health.

The rearrangement uses TRBV11-2 and TRBJ1-1; D ambiguous. The germline gives CDR1 SGHAT, CDR2 FQNNGV. V was shortened by 0 bases and J by 5 bases, with 13 bases between the two germline ends. CDR3 length equals 15 residues. CDR3: CASSLDGGYTTEAFF. CDR3 coding DNA: TGTGCCAGCAGCTTAGATGGAGGGTACACAACTGAAGCTTTCTTT.

This chain uses TRBV5-1 with TRBJ2-4; D unresolved. Matching the DNA end better, TRBJ2-7 makes the J call doubtful. This CDR3 has 12 residues. Germline V gives CDR1 SGHRS, CDR2 YFSETQ. Here the CDR3 reads CASSYDNYEQYF. The CDR3 DNA follows: TGCGCCAGCAGCTACGACAACTACGAGCAGTACTTC.

V usage is TRBV13 and J usage is TRBJ1-6; possibly TRBD1 for D (5 bases). The CDR3 runs 19 residues. Germline lookup yields CDR1 PRHDT and CDR2 FYEKMQ (reference sequence). Trimming left V 5 bases short and J 0 bases short, with 20 bases between. The CDR3 sequence: CASSPPRDRSSSYNSPLHF. Here the CDR3 DNA reads TGTGCCAGCAGCCCACCCAGGGACCGATCGAGCTCCTATAATTCACCCCTCCACTTT.

The chain joins TRBV12-5 to TRBJ2-1, with TRBD2 matching 8 bases. CDR1 and CDR2 from the germline V gene are LGHNT and FRNRAP. With 5 bases clipped from V and 6 bases from J, the junction kept 3 bases outside the gene matches. The CDR3 is made up of 13 amino acids. The CDR3 spells CASGGAGGNEQFF. CDR3 coding DNA: TGTGCTAGTGGTGGGGCGGGGGGCAATGAGCAGTTCTTC.

The rearrangement uses TRBV20-1 and TRBJ2-1, with TRBD2 matching over 9 bases. Germline V gene data show CDR1 as DFQATT and CDR2 as SNEGSKA (reference sequence). Unmatched junction bases numbered 3, after V lost 3 bases and J lost 3 bases. The CDR3 runs 14 residues. DNA for the CDR3: TGCAGTGCTAGGGCTAGCGGGGACTACAATGAGCAGTTCTTC. Its translation: CSARASGDYNEQFF.

The chain employs TRBV7-2 and TRBJ2-7; TRBD2 aligns across 7 bases. Germline CDR1 SGHTA, CDR2 FQGNSA. This CDR3 region has 12 residues. V lost 4 bases to trimming and J lost 7 bases; unmatched junction nucleotides: 4. CDR3 DNA sequence: TGTGCCAGCAGCTGGACTAGGACTGAGCAGTACTTC. Translated: CASSWTRTEQYF.

This clonotype was detected many times. The V call is TRBV4-2, the J call TRBJ2-7, with 10 bases matching TRBD2. Trimming removed 0 bases from V and 0 bases from J; junction bases left unmatched: 2. The CDR3 has 16 amino acids. Germline assignment: CDR1 LGHNA and CDR2 YNFKEQ. The CDR3 sequence is CASSQDSGRSSYEQYF. The CDR3 coding sequence is TGTGCCAGCAGCCAAGATAGCGGGAGGAGCTCCTACGAGCAGTACTTC.

This chain uses TRBV12-3 or TRBV12-4 with TRBJ1-5, with no clear D. Deletions cut 7 bases from V and 7 bases from J, with 11 bases between. The CDR3 runs 12 residues. CDR3 residues: CASNSLGQPQHF. The CDR3 DNA sequence: TGTGCCAGCAATAGCTTAGGACAGCCCCAGCATTTT.

The V gene is TRBV20-1, the J gene TRBJ1-2; 10 positions agree with TRBD1. The CDR3 contains 13 residues. Germline-derived CDR1 and CDR2 are DFQATT and SNEGSKA (reference sequence). The V segment lost 6 bases and the J segment 7 bases; nucleotides outside the gene matches: 8. Written as DNA, the CDR3 is TGCAGTGCGGAAGACAGGGGGCTGGGTGGCTACACCTTC. Translating gives CSAEDRGLGGYTF.

The rearrangement joins TRBV29-1 to TRBJ2-3; TRBD2 matches 12 bases. Germline V gene data show CDR1 as SQVTM and CDR2 as ANQGSEA. The CDR3 runs to 13 residues. CDR3 protein: CSGLAGRTDTQYF. CDR3 DNA: TGCAGTGGACTAGCGGGACGCACAGATACGCAGTATTTT.

Concerning this clonotype itself: A single base separates this from a much larger clone, so it may be a read error. The chain couples TRBV7-2 to TRBJ2-5, with a weak D call TRBD2 (7 bases). Per the germline V gene, CDR1 is SGHTA and CDR2 is FQGNSA. The CDR3 is made up of 15 amino acids. The CDR3 DNA reads TGTGCCAGCAGCCCGTCGGGGGGCTACCAAGAGACCCTGTACTTC. It is translated as CASSPSGGYQETLYF.

The V call is TRBV25-1, the J call TRBJ2-7, with D possibly being TRBD2 (6 bases). CDR1 MGHDK and CDR2 SYGVNS come from the germline V gene. CDR3 length: 13 residues. V dropped 8 bases and J dropped 0 bases, with 11 bases sitting between them. Written as DNA, the CDR3 is TGTGCCAGCCGGCCAGCGGGCTCCTACGAGCAGTACTTC. Residues: CASRPAGSYEQYF.

This clonotype has just a few counts. The chain employs TRBV7-2 and TRBJ1-2; D not resolved. CDR3 length equals 15 residues. Germline V CDR1 and CDR2: SGHTA, FQGNSA. Trimming left V 1 base short and J 7 bases short, with 16 bases between. The CDR3 DNA sequence: TGTGCCAGCAGCTTAGGGGCGAACCTCCTTAGTGGCTACACCTTC. Translation: CASSLGANLLSGYTF.

V gene TRBV20-1 combines with J gene TRBJ2-1, with D possibly matching TRBD2 (6 bases). The J call may be faulty, since TRBJ2-7 better matches the DNA end. Germline loops: CDR1 DFQATT, CDR2 SNEGSKA (reference sequence). The CDR3 sequence is 14 residues long. The CDR3 sequence: CSASDVAGYNEQYF. In nucleotides, the CDR3 is TGCAGTGCGTCGGACGTGGCGGGGTACAATGAGCAGTACTTC.

This chain uses TRBV27 with TRBJ1-6, with D unclear. CDR3 length: 14 amino acids. Germline assignment: CDR1 MNHEY and CDR2 SMNVEV (reference sequence). V shed 6 bases and J shed 6 bases, with 12 bases lying between them. CDR3 DNA sequence: TGTGCCAGCAGAAAGGCGCGCTCTAATTCACCCCTCCACTTT. This gives the protein CASRKARSNSPLHF.

This rearrangement joins TRBV12-3 or TRBV12-4 to TRBJ2-3, with a weak D call TRBD2 (7 bases). Trimming pared 1 base from V and 7 bases from J, leaving 12 bases between. The CDR3 runs to 14 residues. CDR3 in amino acids: CASSLVRGGNTQYF. CDR3 DNA sequence: TGTGCCAGCAGTTTAGTGAGGGGGGGAAATACGCAGTATTTT.